This entry concerns a single T cell receptor (beta chain). The V and J ends lost 4 bases and 5 bases respectively, with 11 bases between them. The CDR3 covers 13 residues. CDR1 is SNHLY, CDR2 FYNNEI, per germline. This sample is drawn from a study of cytomegalovirus exposure and HLA in healthy donors. TCRdb keeps only in-frame clones here, not all; method: immunoSEQ multiplex PCR. The data contain about 65,000 clones, 92% of them singletons. The chain has TRBV2 and TRBJ1-1; D is perhaps TRBD1 (5 bases). The source material was PBMCs. The TCR originated in a woman aged 18 to 35 in good health and CMV-seronegative. CDR3 bases: TGTGCCAGCAGTGTAGGGGAGGGGACTGAAGCTTTCTTT. This encodes CASSVGEGTEAFF. Supplemented by reference TRBV2 and TRBJ1-1, the full variable domain reads EPEVTQTPSHQVTQMGQEVILRCVPISNHLYFYWYRQILGQKVEFLVSFYNNEISEKSEIFDDQFSVERPDGSNFTLKIRSTKLEDSAMYFCASSVGEGTEAFFGQGTRLTVV.